This paragraph reports one T cell receptor (beta chain). These data belong to a study of glioma-infiltrating T cells after dendritic cell vaccination. The method was immunoSEQ multiplex PCR; TCRdb's version includes in-frame clones alone and lacks a portion of them. The table has around 97,000 clones, roughly 76% seen once. This clonotype originated in a human donor with glioblastoma. The sample here was blood, taken before dendritic cell vaccination.

The CDR3 DNA sequence: TGTGCCAGCAGCTCAGGGGATAGCAATCAGCCCCAGCATTTT. Its protein is CASSSGDSNQPQHF. The V call is TRBV12-1, the J call TRBJ1-5; the table gives TRBD1 as D, unverified against the DNA. TRBV12-1 is recorded as a pseudogene. The CDR3 extends over 14 amino acids.